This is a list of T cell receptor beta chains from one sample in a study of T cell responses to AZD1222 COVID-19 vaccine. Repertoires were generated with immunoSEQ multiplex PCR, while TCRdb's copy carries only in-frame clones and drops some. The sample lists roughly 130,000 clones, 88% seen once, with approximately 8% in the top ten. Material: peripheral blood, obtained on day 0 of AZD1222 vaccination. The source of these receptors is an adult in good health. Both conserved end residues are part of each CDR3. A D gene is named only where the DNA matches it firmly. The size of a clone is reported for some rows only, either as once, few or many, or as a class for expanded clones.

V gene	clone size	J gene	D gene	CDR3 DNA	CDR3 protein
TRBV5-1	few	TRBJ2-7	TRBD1	TGCGCCAGCAGCTTAGGACAGGTGGCGAGCGAGCAGTACTTC	CASSLGQVASEQYF
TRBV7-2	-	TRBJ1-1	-	TGTGCCAGCAGCTTTCAGGATAACACTGAAGCTTTCTTT	CASSFQDNTEAFF
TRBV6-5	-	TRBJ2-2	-	TGTGCCAGCAGTTATGTGCTGGGGCCGGACACCGGGGAGCTGTTTTTT	CASSYVLGPDTGELFF
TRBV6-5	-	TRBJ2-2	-	TGTGCCAGCAGTTACTTGGGAGTTCGGACCGGGGAGCTGTTTTTT	CASSYLGVRTGELFF
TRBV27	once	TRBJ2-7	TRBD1	TGTGCCAGCAGTTTCCTTACCGGGACAGGGATTTACGAGCAGTACTTC	CASSFLTGTGIYEQYF
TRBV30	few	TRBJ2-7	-	TGTGCCTGGAGTGTAGGGGTCGAGCAGTACTTC	CAWSVGVEQYF
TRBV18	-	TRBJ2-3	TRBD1	TGTGCCAGCTCACCACGGACAGGAACAACTAGCACAGATACGCAGTATTTT	CASSPRTGTTSTDTQYF
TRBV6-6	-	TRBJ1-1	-	TGTGCCAGCAGCTTGGACACGAACACTGAAGCTTTCTTT	CASSLDTNTEAFF
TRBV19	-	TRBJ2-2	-	TGTGCCAGTACCCTGAGGAGGGGCTCGAACACCGGGGAGCTGTTTTTT	CASTLRRGSNTGELFF
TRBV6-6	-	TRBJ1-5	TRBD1	TGTGCCAGCCGGAACCAGGGGGACGGCAATCAGCCCCAGCATTTT	CASRNQGDGNQPQHF
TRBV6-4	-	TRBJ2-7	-	TGTGCCAGCAGAAGGAGCTACGAGCAGTACTTC	CASRRSYEQYF
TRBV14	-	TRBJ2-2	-	TGTGCCAGCAGCCAAGAGGCCGGGACTGGGGAGCTGTTTTTT	CASSQEAGTGELFF
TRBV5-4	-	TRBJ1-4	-	TGTGCCAGCAGCTCCCGGGGTACACTCCCCCTGTTTTTT	CASSSRGTLPLFF
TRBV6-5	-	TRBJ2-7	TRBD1	TGTGCCAGCCGAACCACCGACAGGGGATACGAGCAGTACTTC	CASRTTDRGYEQYF
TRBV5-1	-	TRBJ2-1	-	TGCGCCAGCAGCTTAGACTTGAGCTCCTACAATGAGCAGTTCTTC	CASSLDLSSYNEQFF
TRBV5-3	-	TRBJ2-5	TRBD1	TGTGCCAGAAGCTTGAACCGGGACAGGGAAAAGACCCAGTACTTC	CARSLNRDREKTQYF
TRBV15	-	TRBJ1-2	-	TGTGCCACCAGCAGACTGAGATACTATGGCTACACCTTC	CATSRLRYYGYTF
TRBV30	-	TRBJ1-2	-	TGTGCCTGGAGTGCAACGCAGGGAAAGAAGGGCTACACCTTC	CAWSATQGKKGYTF
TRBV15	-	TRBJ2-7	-	TGTGCCACCAGCACTTACGGTGGCGAGCAGTACTTC	CATSTYGGEQYF
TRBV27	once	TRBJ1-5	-	TGTGCCAGCAGTTCCCGCTGGAGGGACGGGAGCAATCAGCCCCAGCATTTT	CASSSRWRDGSNQPQHF
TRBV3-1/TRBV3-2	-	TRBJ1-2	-	TGTGCCAGCACCAAGGACAGAAACTATGGCTACACCTTC	CASTKDRNYGYTF
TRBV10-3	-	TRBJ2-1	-	TGTGCCATCAGTGACCCCAACGTTGAGCAGTTCTTC	CAISDPNVEQFF
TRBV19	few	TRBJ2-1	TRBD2	TGTGCCAGCTCCGCGCGGACTAGCGGGCTCTCCTACAATGAGCAGTTCTTC	CASSARTSGLSYNEQFF
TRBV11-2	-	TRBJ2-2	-	TGTGCCAGCAGCTTAGGTAGATGGGGCGCCGCGAACACCGGGGAGCTGTTTTTT	CASSLGRWGAANTGELFF
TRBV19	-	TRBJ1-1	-	TGTGCCAGTATTCTGGGGCGAGGGGTTCGTTACCCTGAAGCTTTCTTT	CASILGRGVRYPEAFF
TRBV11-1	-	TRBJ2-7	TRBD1	TGTGCCAGCAACTCACAGGGGGCAGCCTACGAGCAGTACTTC	CASNSQGAAYEQYF
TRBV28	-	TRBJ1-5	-	TGTGCCAGCAACTGGGGGGGTAATCAGCCCCAGCATTTT	CASNWGGNQPQHF
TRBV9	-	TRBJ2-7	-	TGTGCCAGCAGCGTAGACTTAAGGGGAGGCTCCTCCGAGCAGTACTTC	CASSVDLRGGSSEQYF
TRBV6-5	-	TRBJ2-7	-	TGTGCCAGCACCGTTTCCTACGAGCAGTACTTC	CASTVSYEQYF
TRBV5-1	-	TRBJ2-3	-	TGCGCCAGCAGCCAGTGGGGGACAGATACGCAGTATTTT	CASSQWGTDTQYF
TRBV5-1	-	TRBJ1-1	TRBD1	TGCGCCAGCAGCTTCGAGGGGGCGAATACTGAAGCTTTCTTT	CASSFEGANTEAFF
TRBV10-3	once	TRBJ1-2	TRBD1	TGTGCCATCAGTGAGACGGACAGGGCTGACGGCTACACCTTC	CAISETDRADGYTF
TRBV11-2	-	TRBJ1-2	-	TGTGCCAGCAGCTTAGTCATGTGGGGCAGAGGGCCCGTAGGCTACACCTTC	CASSLVMWGRGPVGYTF
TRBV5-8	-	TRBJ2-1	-	TGTGCCAGCATCTTCGACAAGGGATACAATGAGCAGTTCTTC	CASIFDKGYNEQFF
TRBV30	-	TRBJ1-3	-	TGTGCCTGGAGTGTACGGGTCGACACAGGCTGTGGAAACACCATATATTTT	CAWSVRVDTGCGNTIYF
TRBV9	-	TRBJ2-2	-	TGTGCCAGCAGCGTAGTCCCGGGTCACACCGGGGAGCTGTTTTTT	CASSVVPGHTGELFF
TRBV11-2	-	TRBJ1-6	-	TGTGCCAGCAGCCCGAGGACAGCTTATAATTCACCCCTCCACTTT	CASSPRTAYNSPLHF
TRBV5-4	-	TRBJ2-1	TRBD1	TGTGCCAGCAGCCTGGGGGGACAGGGTTACAATGAGCAGTTCTTC	CASSLGGQGYNEQFF
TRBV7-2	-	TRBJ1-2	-	TGTGCCAGCAGCTTAGAGGGTTTTTCGGGCTACACCTTC	CASSLEGFSGYTF
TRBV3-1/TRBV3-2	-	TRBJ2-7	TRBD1	TGTGCCAGCAGATACACCGGGACAGGGAGGCACGAGCAGTACTTC	CASRYTGTGRHEQYF
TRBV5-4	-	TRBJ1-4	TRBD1	TGTGCCAGCAGCCAAGACAGGGGGCAGAATGTCGGTGAAAAACTGTTTTTT	CASSQDRGQNVGEKLFF
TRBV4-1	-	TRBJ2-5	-	TGCGCCAGCAGCCAAGATCGTGGGGGTTTCCAAGAGACCCAGTACTTC	CASSQDRGGFQETQYF
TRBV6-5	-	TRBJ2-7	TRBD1	TGTGCCAGCAGTTACGCGGGACAGGGGGGCTACGAGCAGTACTTC	CASSYAGQGGYEQYF
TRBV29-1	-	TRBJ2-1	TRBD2	TGCAGCGTTGTGGGCTGGGGGGGGAGGCACAATGAGCAGTTCTTC	CSVVGWGGRHNEQFF
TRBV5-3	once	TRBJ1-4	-	TGTGCCAGAAGCTCGGGTGGGTCCGGGGAGCGTAATGAAAAACTGTTTTTT	CARSSGGSGERNEKLFF
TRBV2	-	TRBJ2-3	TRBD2	TGTGCCAGCAGTGCACCCTCCAGCGGGGGCCCCAGCACAGATACGCAGTATTTT	CASSAPSSGGPSTDTQYF